This TCR beta chain was recorded in a study of T cell clonality in common variable immunodeficiency. The CDR3 extends over 15 amino acids. Germline CDR1 and CDR2: MRHNA and SNTAGT. Losses at the gene ends were 4 bases for V and 2 bases for J; bases not matched to a gene: 5. Findings of the study overall: Fewer deletions and N-nucleotide insertions were reportedly seen in common variable immunodeficiency TCR beta sequences. Compared with controls, CVID subjects had fewer shared TCRbeta clones.

Sequencing input was equivalent genomic DNA from CVID and controls. The data were produced by immunoSEQ multiplex PCR, yet TCRdb's version contains in-frame clones alone and is incomplete. The profile covers 52,000 or so clones, none occurring a single time. This clone came up many times. The antigen remains undetermined. The sequence runs out 3 residues before the end of the CDR3; the remainder is reconstructed from the germline J gene. The clonotype originates from a person between 18 and 70 years old in good health. The sample consisted of peripheral blood mononuclear cells. The chain has TRBV6-4 and TRBJ2-3; 8 nucleotides agree with TRBD1. The sequenced part of the CDR3 DNA is TGTGCCAGCAGTGCGGGACAGGCGACCACAGATACG. Translation: CASSAGQATTDT. In full, the CDR3 is CASSAGQATTDTQYF.